This TCR beta chain was identified during a study of T-cell reconstitution after alpha-beta-depleted transplantation in children. V trimming: 6 bases; J trimming: 2 bases; junction bases outside the gene matches: 9. The CDR3 runs 15 residues. Unique molecular identifiers were built into the TCRbeta library. TCRdb re-derived calls from the PCR reads in MiXCR, one entry per CDR3 protein. The sample records around 200,000 distinct CDR3 sequences, roughly a tenth being singletons. This rearrangement joins TRBV12-3 or TRBV12-4 to TRBJ2-7; 8 bases match TRBD1. The sequence was collected from a human donor who donated a stem cell graft to a child with acute lymphoblastic leukemia. Sequences were derived from PBMCs from the stem cell graft donor, sampled from the stem cell graft. The CDR3 region is CASSRRQGWAYEQYF. CDR3 DNA sequence: TGTGCCAGCAGCCGTCGACAGGGGTGGGCCTACGAGCAGTACTTC.